These 22 T cell receptor beta chains originate from one sample sequenced in a study of T cell clusters in autoimmune cytopenias. Multiplex touch-down PCR amplified TRB using TRB-A and TRB-B pools in one tube. Reanalyzing the multiplex PCR reads, TCRdb keeps one entry per CDR3 protein, without DNA. The record lists about 5,100 distinct CDR3 sequences, of which the ten most abundant hold more than 30%. Approximately 40,000 genome equivalents of blood DNA were amplified for TRB. These data were likewise used in another study, on T cell repertoires in aging, cancer and after chemotherapy.

Sequencing input: peripheral blood. These receptors were collected from a human donor in good health.

The chain carries TRBV5-4 and TRBJ1-1. CDR3 size: 16 residues. The V gene's germline CDR1 is SGHNT and CDR2 YYREEE (reference sequence). The CDR3 loop is CASSLGEGSMNTEAFF.

The rearrangement joins TRBV27 to TRBJ2-5; the TCRdb call, TRBD1, lacks DNA for checking. This CDR3 is 17 amino acids long. Germline CDR1 reads MNHEY; CDR2 reads SMNVEV (reference sequence). The CDR3 spells CASSSSRDRGPQETQYF.

The chain combines TRBV7-2 with TRBJ2-3; TCRdb's D gene call, TRBD2, goes unchecked for lack of DNA. In germline, CDR1 is SGHTA, CDR2 FQGNSA. The CDR3 has 17 residues. The CDR3 reads CASSLHGTPMGADTQYF. Full variable domain (missing parts from reference TRBV7-2 and TRBJ2-3): GAGVSQSPSNKVTEKGKDVELRCDPISGHTALYWYRQSLGQGLEFLIYFQGNSAPDKSGLPSDRFSAERTGGSVSTLTIQRTQQEDSAVYLCASSLHGTPMGADTQYFGPGTRLTVL.

The chain links TRBV6-5 to TRBJ2-1; checking the TCRdb D call of TRBD2 is not possible without DNA. CDR1 is MNHEY and CDR2 is SVGAGI in the germline V gene. The length of the CDR3 is 14 residues. This chain's CDR3 is CASGGLAGSNEQFF.

The chain carries TRBV6-6 and TRBJ2-7; with no DNA, the TCRdb D assignment of TRBD1 cannot be verified. Germline CDR1 and CDR2: MNHNY and SVGAGI (reference sequence). The CDR3 loop spans 13 amino acids. CDR3 sequence reads: CASSWGQGMEQYF.

The rearrangement joins TRBV11-1 to TRBJ1-6. Germline-derived CDR1 and CDR2 are SGHAT and FQDESV (reference sequence). This CDR3 comprises 15 residues. The CDR3 protein is CASSLELGVNSPLHF.

The chain carries TRBV30 and TRBJ1-1; TCRdb gives TRBD1 as the D gene, but with no DNA this cannot be confirmed. This CDR3 is built from 13 residues. The germline CDR1 and CDR2 sequences are GTSNPN and SVGIG (reference sequence). The CDR3 sequence: CAFRLSPFTEAFF.

V usage is TRBV6-5 and J usage is TRBJ1-2. This CDR3 region has 14 residues. Looked up from germline, CDR1 is MNHEY and CDR2 is SVGAGI. The CDR3: CASSYIVDRGGYTF.

The chain couples TRBV5-6 to TRBJ1-2. The germline V gene has CDR1 SGHDT and CDR2 YYEEEE. The CDR3 runs to 12 residues. The CDR3 reads CASSLVRRGYTF.

V and J are TRBV5-4 and TRBJ1-2. The CDR3 length is 15 residues. In germline, CDR1 is SGHNT, CDR2 YYREEE (reference sequence). The CDR3 sequence is CASSLGGGSGYGYTF.

This clonotype registers medium-sized by frequency. The rearrangement links TRBV27 to TRBJ2-5; checking the TCRdb D call of TRBD1 is not possible without DNA. The CDR3 runs to 14 residues. Germline V gives CDR1 MNHEY, CDR2 SMNVEV (reference sequence). The CDR3 spells CASSPNGRWQTQYF.

The rearrangement uses TRBV15 and TRBJ1-1; there is no DNA to check the TCRdb D call of TRBD1. The CDR3 contains 14 residues. In germline, CDR1 is LNHNV, CDR2 YYDKDF (reference sequence). CDR3: CATSIPGLNTEAFF.

This chain uses TRBV6-6 with TRBJ2-7; no DNA is available, so the TRBD1 call from TCRdb remains unchecked. CDR3 length: 14 residues. Per germline, CDR1 MNHNY and CDR2 SVGAGI (reference sequence). The CDR3 loop reads CASLPGQGVGEQYF.

CDR3: CASSLGQHSGNTIYF. V usage is TRBV5-4 and J usage is TRBJ1-3; the TCRdb D gene call, TRBD1, has no DNA to confirm it. Germline CDR1 reads SGHNT; CDR2 reads YYREEE (reference sequence). The CDR3 spans 15 residues. The variable domain in full, with the rest retrieved from reference TRBV5-4 and TRBJ1-3, is ETGVTQSPTHLIKTRGQQVTLRCSSQSGHNTVSWYQQALGQGPQFIFQYYREEENGRGNFPPRFSGLQFPNYSSELNVNALELDDSALYLCASSLGQHSGNTIYFGEGSWLTVV.

Judged by frequency, this clonotype is medium-sized. V is TRBV12-3 or TRBV12-4 and J is TRBJ2-7; TCRdb returns TRBD1, unconfirmable since there is no DNA. This CDR3 contains 15 residues. CDR3 residues: CASSFDRFGGGEQYF.

The chain combines TRBV30 with TRBJ2-4. CDR1 GTSNPN and CDR2 SVGIG come from the germline V gene (reference sequence). CDR3 length: 11 residues. The CDR3 spells CAWSVQNIQYF. Together with reference TRBV30 and TRBJ2-4, the CDR3 gives the full variable domain: SQTIHQWPATLVQPVGSPLSLECTVEGTSNPNLYWYRQAAGRGLQLLFYSVGIGQISSEVPQNLSASRPQDRQFILSSKKLLLSDSGFYLCAWSVQNIQYFGAGTRLSVL.

This clonotype ranks as medium-sized in terms of frequency. This chain connects TRBV30 to TRBJ2-5; TCRdb calls TRBD2, which cannot be checked without DNA. The CDR3 loop spans 14 amino acids. Germline CDR1 and CDR2: GTSNPN and SVGIG (reference sequence). CDR3: CAWTGTVYQETQYF.

V is TRBV5-6 and J is TRBJ2-5; lacking DNA, the TRBD2 call made by TCRdb goes unchecked. There are 13 residues in the CDR3. Germline assignment: CDR1 SGHDT and CDR2 YYEEEE. The CDR3 reads CASGKRDQSAQYF.

This clonotype is classed as medium-sized by frequency. The chain uses TRBV29-1 and TRBJ1-1; TCRdb proposes TRBD1, but this gene call is untestable without DNA. This CDR3 is built from 11 residues. Germline CDR1 is SQVTM and CDR2 is ANQGSEA. Here the CDR3 reads CSGTTGPAAFF. The whole variable domain, remainder taken from reference TRBV29-1 and TRBJ1-1, is SAVISQKPSRDICQRGTSLTIQCQVDSQVTMMFWYRQQPGQSLTLIATANQGSEATYESGFVIDKFPISRPNLTFSTLTVSNMSPEDSSIYLCSGTTGPAAFFGQGTRLTVV.

The genes are TRBV6-6 and TRBJ1-3; checking the TCRdb D call of TRBD1 is not possible without DNA. Germline CDR1 is MNHNY and CDR2 is SVGAGI (reference sequence). The CDR3 is 15 amino acids. CDR3 loop: CASSIGGTGGNTIYF.

By frequency, this clonotype registers medium-sized. The V gene is TRBV27, the J gene TRBJ2-1; TCRdb proposes TRBD2, but this gene call is untestable without DNA. Germline V gene data show CDR1 as MNHEY and CDR2 as SMNVEV (reference sequence). The CDR3 covers 13 residues. The CDR3 sequence: CASSPPGYNEQFF.

According to its frequency, this clonotype is medium-sized (0.01 to 0.1%). The chain links TRBV29-1 to TRBJ1-3. The length of the CDR3 is 14 residues. Germline CDR1 reads SQVTM; CDR2 reads ANQGSEA. CDR3 amino acids: CSVDRGEGGNTIYF.